These 23 T cell receptor beta chains originate from one sample sequenced in a study of T cell changes during pregnancy in multiple sclerosis. TCRdb's table, derived via immunoSEQ multiplex PCR, lists solely in-frame clones and lacks some. Seen here are 50,000 to 60,000 clones, about 87% observed once, and the top ten hold approximately 0.6%. Here the sequenced sample was CD4+ T cells from peripheral blood mononuclear cells, taken in the first trimester of pregnancy. All receptors come from a female donor with multiple sclerosis, enrolled in a pregnancy study.

J is TRBJ1-2 and V is TRBV9; 8 positions match TRBD1. CDR3 size: 15 residues. Germline CDR1 SGDLS, CDR2 YYNGEE. V lost 6 bases, J lost 4 bases, and 11 bases stayed unmatched. CDR3 in DNA: TGTGCCAGCAATCCCGGGTCAGGGGGCAGCTATGGCTACACCTTC. Amino acids: CASNPGSGGSYGYTF.

J is TRBJ2-3 and V is TRBV9, with 9 bases that match TRBD2. Germline trimming cut 0 bases from V and 4 bases from J; bases unmatched to any gene: 6. Germline values: CDR1 SGDLS, CDR2 YYNGEE. There are 16 residues in the CDR3. DNA for the CDR3: TGTGCCAGCAGCGTAGAGGCTAGCGGGAACTCAGATACGCAGTATTTT. Residues: CASSVEASGNSDTQYF.

The chain links TRBV11-2 to TRBJ2-1; 7 bases match TRBD2. V shed 5 bases, J shed 4 bases, and the junction held 11 bases outside the gene matches. CDR1 and CDR2 (germline): SGHAT, FQNNGV. The CDR3 is 16 amino acids. The CDR3 sequence is CASSLDFLRGYNEQFF. DNA for the CDR3: TGTGCCAGCAGCCTCGATTTTTTGCGGGGGTACAATGAGCAGTTCTTC.

The chain joins TRBV29-1 to TRBJ2-5, with 9 positions matching TRBD2. J was trimmed by 3 bases and V by 6 bases; bases with no gene match: 8. The length of the CDR3 is 14 residues. Germline V gene data show CDR1 as SQVTM and CDR2 as ANQGSEA. This CDR3 reads CSVGQAGGKETQYF. In DNA form, the CDR3 reads TGCAGCGTCGGTCAGGCGGGAGGGAAAGAGACCCAGTACTTC.

This chain uses TRBV25-1 with TRBJ1-6; 8 positions agree with TRBD1. Trimming at V came to 2 bases and at J to 10 bases, leaving 7 bases not matched to a gene. This CDR3 is 15 amino acids long. The germline CDR1 and CDR2 sequences are MGHDK and SYGVNS. CDR3 sequence (DNA): TGTGCCAGCAGTGAAGCCAGGGGGCATTTGTCACCCCTCCACTTT. Its translation is CASSEARGHLSPLHF.

This chain uses TRBV28 with TRBJ2-3, with TRBD2 identical over 10 bases. Germline-derived CDR1 and CDR2 are MDHEN and SYDVKM. This CDR3 contains 16 residues. J lost 5 bases, V lost 4 bases, and 9 bases had no gene match. CDR3 nucleotide sequence: TGTGCCAGCAGTTCACCCAGCGGGAGGGAAATAGATACGCAGTATTTT. Translated: CASSSPSGREIDTQYF.

In this sample, this clone turned up once. The chain couples TRBV11-2 to TRBJ2-7, with 11 bases identical to TRBD1. This CDR3 contains 17 residues. CDR1 and CDR2 from the germline V gene are SGHAT and FQNNGV. With 1 base clipped from V and 4 bases from J, the junction kept 9 bases outside the gene matches. The CDR3 here is CASSLGGQGAQSYEQYF. For the CDR3, the DNA is TGTGCCAGCAGCTTAGGAGGACAGGGGGCTCAGTCGTACGAGCAGTACTTC.

The chain employs TRBV15 and TRBJ1-4; D unclear. The germline V gene encodes CDR1 LNHNV and CDR2 YYDKDF (reference sequence). Trimming pared 4 bases from V and 1 base from J, leaving 4 bases between. The CDR3 runs 13 residues. The CDR3 DNA is TGTGCCACCAGCATAGTAACTAATGAAAAACTGTTTTTT. It is translated as CATSIVTNEKLFF.

V is TRBV28 and J is TRBJ2-3; 9 nucleotides align to TRBD1. The CDR3 is 17 residues long. Germline V gene sequence: CDR1 MDHEN, CDR2 SYDVKM. V shed 5 bases, J shed 2 bases, and the junction held 11 bases outside the gene matches. CDR3 sequence (DNA): TGTGCCAGCAGTGGAAACCGGGACAGGGCCCTCACAGATACGCAGTATTTT. Amino acid sequence: CASSGNRDRALTDTQYF.

The V gene is TRBV6-5, the J gene TRBJ2-7, with D possibly being TRBD2 (5 bases). The length of the CDR3 is 14 residues. Trimming removed 5 bases at V and 7 bases at J, with 18 bases between. Germline V gene sequence: CDR1 MNHEY, CDR2 SVGAGI. The CDR3 DNA sequence: TGTGCCAGCAGTAGTGGCCCCTCTTCGGGGGAGCAGTACTTC. Amino acids: CASSSGPSSGEQYF.

The CDR3, as DNA: TGTGCCAGCAGTTCGTGGGAGGACAGGGGTAATTCACCCCTCCACTTT. Translation gives CASSSWEDRGNSPLHF. The chain carries TRBV28 and TRBJ1-6; 9 bases line up with TRBD1. This CDR3 has 16 amino acids. Germline V CDR1 and CDR2: MDHEN, SYDVKM. J lost 6 bases, V lost 4 bases, and 7 bases had no gene match.

The chain employs TRBV11-2 and TRBJ2-5, with D maybe TRBD1 (6 bases). Germline assignment: CDR1 SGHAT and CDR2 FQNNGV. Trimming took off 4 bases at V and 2 bases at J, with 14 bases between the two ends. CDR3 length equals 15 residues. CDR3 bases: TGTGCCAGCAGCTCCGAACGGACAGTGCAAGAGACCCAGTACTTC. Its translation: CASSSERTVQETQYF.

The J gene is TRBJ1-1, the V gene TRBV6-5, with 12 bases lining up with TRBD1. The CDR3 has 14 amino acids. Germline CDR1 and CDR2: MNHEY and SVGAGI. The junction had 4 bases not matched to a gene; V was cut back by 8 bases and J by 3 bases. The CDR3 DNA sequence: TGTGCCAGCGGGACAGGGGGCGCGTACACTGAAGCTTTCTTT. Residues: CASGTGGAYTEAFF.

The rearrangement joins TRBV29-1 to TRBJ2-5, with D unresolved. Looked up from germline, CDR1 is SQVTM and CDR2 is ANQGSEA. The length of the CDR3 is 13 residues. Deletions cut 4 bases from V and 1 base from J, with 10 bases between. CDR3 sequence: CSVGRQAQETQYF. The CDR3 DNA follows: TGCAGCGTTGGAAGGCAGGCCCAAGAGACCCAGTACTTC.

This rearrangement joins TRBV7-9 to TRBJ1-2; TRBD1 aligns across 12 bases. V was pared by 3 bases and J by 8 bases, with 7 bases of the junction left unmatched. Germline V gene sequence: CDR1 SEHNR, CDR2 FQNEAQ (reference sequence). CDR3 length: 15 residues. This chain's CDR3 is CASSLGTGGLQGYTF. Here the CDR3 DNA reads TGTGCCAGCAGCTTGGGGACAGGGGGCCTGCAGGGCTACACCTTC.

The chain employs TRBV7-9 and TRBJ2-3; 10 nucleotides match TRBD2. The V and J ends lost 2 bases and 4 bases, in that order; junction bases with no gene match: 0. This CDR3 spans 14 amino acids. CDR1 is SEHNR, CDR2 FQNEAQ, per germline (reference sequence). CDR3 sequence (DNA): TGTGCCAGCAGCTTAAGCGGGAGGGCAGATACGCAGTATTTT. This codes for CASSLSGRADTQYF.

The rearrangement links TRBV19 to TRBJ1-5, with 7 bases aligning to TRBD1. The CDR3 is 15 amino acids. With V trimmed by 6 bases and J by 7 bases, 12 bases remained unmatched. Looked up from germline, CDR1 is LNHDA and CDR2 is SQIVND (reference sequence). DNA of the CDR3: TGTGCCAGTAGGGAGCCACAGGGGAGAGAACAGCCCCAGCATTTT. This translates into CASREPQGREQPQHF.

This chain connects TRBV6-5 to TRBJ2-7; 10 nucleotides align to TRBD2. V lost 4 bases and J lost 7; bases outside the gene matches: 7. The V gene's germline CDR1 is MNHEY and CDR2 SVGAGI. The CDR3 contains 14 residues. The chain's CDR3 is CASSFLAGAGEQYF. Here the CDR3 DNA reads TGTGCCAGCAGTTTTCTAGCGGGAGCAGGAGAGCAGTACTTC.

V gene TRBV7-9 combines with J gene TRBJ2-5, with 9 bases lining up with TRBD2. The CDR3 is 16 amino acids. V shed 1 base, J shed 4 bases, and the junction held 7 bases outside the gene matches. The germline gives CDR1 SEHNR, CDR2 FQNEAQ (reference sequence). The CDR3 coding sequence is TGTGCCAGCAGCTTAGAGGGTAGCGGGAGTGGAGAGACCCAGTACTTC. It translates to CASSLEGSGSGETQYF.

V gene TRBV5-1 combines with J gene TRBJ1-4; 8 bases are shared with TRBD1. V shed 0 bases and J 8 bases; nucleotides not matched to a gene: 6. Germline loops: CDR1 SGHRS, CDR2 YFSETQ. The CDR3 spans 15 residues. This chain's CDR3 is CASSLDATGGEKLFF. The CDR3 nucleotides read TGCGCCAGCAGCTTGGATGCCACAGGGGGAGAAAAACTGTTTTTT.

The table lists this clone with a count of one. The gene calls are TRBV9 and TRBJ2-2; no clear D. The CDR3 is made up of 12 amino acids. V was cut by 3 bases and J by 2 bases, with 2 bases left in between. CDR1 and CDR2 from the germline V gene are SGDLS and YYNGEE. CDR3: CASSANTGELFF. The CDR3 DNA follows: TGTGCCAGCAGCGCTAACACCGGGGAGCTGTTTTTT. Combining the CDR3 with reference TRBV9 and TRBJ2-2 gives the whole variable domain DSGVTQTPKHLITATGQRVTLRCSPRSGDLSVYWYQQSLDQGLQFLIQYYNGEERAKGNILERFSAQQFPDLHSELNLSSLELGDSALYFCASSANTGELFFGEGSRLTVL.

V is TRBV5-5 and J is TRBJ1-4; D might be TRBD1 (6 bases). In germline, CDR1 is SGHKS, CDR2 YYEKEE (reference sequence). This CDR3 comprises 16 residues. Trimming removed 4 bases from V and 3 bases from J, with 16 bases in between. This chain's CDR3 is CASSPLQGLANEKLFF. The CDR3 DNA follows: TGTGCCAGCAGCCCGCTCCAGGGGTTGGCTAATGAAAAACTGTTTTTT.

The rearrangement uses TRBV9 and TRBJ2-1, with 11 bases that match TRBD2. Germline CDR1 and CDR2: SGDLS and YYNGEE. This CDR3 is built from 15 residues. Germline trimming cut 4 bases from V and 7 bases from J; bases unmatched to any gene: 7. The CDR3 coding sequence is TGTGCCAGCAGCCTTAGCGGGGGGGCCGGGAATGAGCAGTTCTTC. Its protein is CASSLSGGAGNEQFF.